These T cell receptor beta chains were read from a single sample in a study of beta chain features in type 1 diabetes. Profiling relied on immunoSEQ multiplex PCR, and the TCRdb table lists in-frame clones only, not all of them. Among 600,000 or so clones, over 12% were seen once, and the ten largest hold 0.035% to 0.045%. Sequences were obtained from naive CD4+ T cells from blood. All receptors derive from a man aged 18 to 35 with type 1 diabetes. CDR3s include the opening cysteine and the closing phenylalanine or tryptophan. D genes are given only for firm matches. Some rows have no size entry. The others give once, few or many, or a class for an expanded clone.

>TRBV9|.|.|TRBJ2-3
TGTGCCAGCAGTTGGGGATCGCAACGCACAGATACGCAGTATTTT
CASSWGSQRTDTQYF
>TRBV30|TRBD1|few|TRBJ1-1
TGTGCCTGGAGTGTTGCAGGGACAGGGGACACTGAAGCTTTCTTT
CAWSVAGTGDTEAFF
>TRBV27|TRBD2|.|TRBJ2-2
TGTGCCAGCAGTTTATCTAGCGGGCCGTACACCGGGGAGCTGTTTTTT
CASSLSSGPYTGELFF
>TRBV30|.|few|TRBJ1-2
TGTGCCTGGAGTCCCCCAACGAACTATGGCTACACCTTC
CAWSPPTNYGYTF
>TRBV19|.|.|TRBJ2-5
TGTGCCAGTAGTGCATACCGGGACACCCAAGAGACCCAGTACTTC
CASSAYRDTQETQYF
>TRBV30|TRBD1|few|TRBJ1-3
TGTGCCTGGTCGCAGGGGGCGACTGGAAACACCATATATTTT
CAWSQGATGNTIYF
>TRBV7-9|.|.|TRBJ2-1
TGTGCCAGCAGCCCTGGGGGTAGCGGCTACAATGAGCAGTTCTTC
CASSPGGSGYNEQFF
>TRBV28|.|.|TRBJ1-1
TGTGCCAGCAAGCTAGGGGCTGGCACTGAAGCTTTCTTT
CASKLGAGTEAFF
>TRBV27|.|.|TRBJ1-2
TGTGCCAGCAGTTTAGTGGCAGCTAACTATGGCTACACCTTC
CASSLVAANYGYTF
>TRBV9|TRBD2|.|TRBJ2-1
TGTGCCAGCAGCGTAGCGGGAGGCCCATCCTACAATGAGCAGTTCTTC
CASSVAGGPSYNEQFF
>TRBV18|.|.|TRBJ1-4
TGTGCCAGCTCACCCCAGGGGTCGTACGAAAAACTGTTTTTT
CASSPQGSYEKLFF
>TRBV21-1|.|few|TRBJ2-7
TGTGCCAGCAGCAGACCGGGACAAGCCTACGAGCAGTACTTC
CASSRPGQAYEQYF
>TRBV5-1|.|few|TRBJ1-3
TGCGCCAGCAGTCCCTTTGGGGTTCCGGGTGGAAACACCATATATTTT
CASSPFGVPGGNTIYF
>TRBV5-1|TRBD1|.|TRBJ1-6
TGCGCCAGCAGCTCTCGGACAGGGAATTCACCCCTCCACTTT
CASSSRTGNSPLHF
>TRBV9|TRBD1|.|TRBJ2-2
TGTGCCAGCAGCCCGCGTTACCGGGACAGTACCGGGGAGCTGTTTTTT
CASSPRYRDSTGELFF
>TRBV5-6|TRBD1|.|TRBJ2-3
TGTGCCAGCAGCCTGGGACAGCTCCGTTGGGATACGCAGTATTTT
CASSLGQLRWDTQYF
>TRBV25-1|.|few|TRBJ2-3
TGTGCCAGCAGTTCACAGGGAACCCCCACAGATACGCAGTATTTT
CASSSQGTPTDTQYF
>TRBV18|TRBD1|few|TRBJ2-1
TGTGCCAGCTCACCCGGGACAGCCTACAATGAGCAGTTCTTC
CASSPGTAYNEQFF